These 8 T cell receptor beta chains were all obtained from the same sample, sequenced in a study of cytomegalovirus exposure and HLA in healthy donors. The PCR contained 60 Vbeta and 13 Jbeta primers. Libraries were prepared by immunoSEQ multiplex PCR; TCRdb keeps only in-frame clonotypes and omits some of them. The table includes some 130,000 clones, around 77% detected once. Sequenced sample: PBMCs. The receptors shown here come from a man aged 25-40 years in good health.

This clone has a single count. This chain links TRBV30 with TRBJ1-2; 7 positions agree with TRBD1. With V trimmed by 0 bases and J by 9 bases, 13 bases remained unmatched. CDR3 length: 15 amino acids. Germline V CDR1 and CDR2: GTSNPN, SVGIG (reference sequence). In nucleotides, the CDR3 is TGTGCCTGGAGTGTACGTAGTCTGGGGACAGCGAGCTACACCTTC. It is translated as CAWSVRSLGTASYTF.

The chain recombines TRBV9 with TRBJ1-1, with TRBD1 as a possible D gene (5 bases). The CDR3 is 15 residues long. Trimming left V 0 bases short and J 5 bases short, with 14 bases between. CDR1 is SGDLS, CDR2 YYNGEE, per germline. The CDR3 DNA reads TGTGCCAGCAGCGTAGGACCCAGGGTATCGACTGAAGCTTTCTTT. It codes for CASSVGPRVSTEAFF.

The table lists this clone with a count of one. The chain uses TRBV10-3 and TRBJ2-7, with a weak D call TRBD1 (5 bases). In germline, CDR1 is ENHRY, CDR2 SYGVKD. V lost 4 bases to trimming and J lost 4 bases, with 8 bases between them. There are 12 residues in the CDR3. The CDR3 here is CAISVQGYEQYF. The DNA of the CDR3 is TGTGCCATCAGTGTTCAGGGTTACGAGCAGTACTTC.

The rearrangement joins TRBV7-2 to TRBJ1-6, with D possibly being TRBD1 (5 bases). V lost 8 bases, J lost 10 bases, and 15 bases lay in between. Germline CDR1 reads SGHTA; CDR2 reads FQGNSA. The CDR3 contains 13 residues. The CDR3 here is CASGTVVWSPLHF. Here the CDR3 DNA reads TGTGCCAGCGGGACTGTCGTATGGTCACCCCTCCACTTT.

The chain uses TRBV7-9 and TRBJ2-7; 7 nucleotides match TRBD2. The CDR3 loop spans 15 amino acids. V lost 5 bases and J lost 1; bases outside the gene matches: 8. Per germline, CDR1 SEHNR and CDR2 FQNEAQ (reference sequence). CDR3 loop: CASSPGGRTSYEQYF. CDR3 coding DNA: TGTGCCAGCAGCCCGGGGGGAAGAACGTCCTACGAGCAGTACTTC.

This clone has just one count. This chain uses TRBV6-1 with TRBJ2-3; D is unclear. Germline V gene lookup returns CDR1 MNHNS and CDR2 SASEGT. With 8 bases removed from V and 0 bases from J, the gap between germline ends came to 15 bases. The CDR3 is 15 amino acids. In DNA, the CDR3 is TGTGCCAGCCTGCCTACTGGGCAGAGCACAGATACGCAGTATTTT. This translates into CASLPTGQSTDTQYF.

Worth noting for this clone: The junction does not match germline at one end; this may be a read error. The chain is built from TRBV19 and TRBJ1-2, with 7 nucleotides matching TRBD1. This CDR3 has 14 residues. The germline CDR1 and CDR2 sequences are LNHDA and SQIVND (reference sequence). The CDR3 reads CASSPGTVRDGCTF. The CDR3 DNA follows: TGTGCCAGTAGTCCGGGGACAGTTCGGGATGGCTGCACCTTC.

V is TRBV7-2 and J is TRBJ2-5, with D possibly being TRBD1 (5 bases). Germline loops: CDR1 SGHTA, CDR2 FQGNSA. Trimming cost V 5 bases and J 3 bases, with 10 bases left between them. The CDR3 sequence is 13 residues long. CDR3 amino acids: CASSRDREETQYF. The CDR3, as DNA: TGTGCCAGCAGCCGCGACAGAGAAGAGACCCAGTACTTC.